This T cell receptor beta chain is drawn from a study of cytomegalovirus exposure and HLA in healthy donors. General observations from the study: Cytomegalovirus association was assigned to about 150 TCR beta chains. Presence/absence analyses treated sequencing depth as roughly uniform across donors.

Note on this clone: Its antigen is currently unknown.

PCR was performed using 60 Vbeta and 13 Jbeta primers. TCRdb's table, derived via immunoSEQ multiplex PCR, lists solely in-frame clones and lacks some. Counted here are tens of thousands of clones, more than 50% occurring once; the ten biggest clones make up around 6.2%. In germline, CDR1 is GTSNPN, CDR2 SVGIG (reference sequence). V trimming: 3 bases; J trimming: 4 bases; junction bases outside the gene matches: 5. The length of the CDR3 is 13 residues. Each donor's status was that of a healthy bone marrow donor. This sequence originates from a woman aged 35 to 49 in good health and CMV-seropositive. The sequenced material came from PBMCs. J is TRBJ1-2 and V is TRBV30; the match to TRBD1 covers 7 bases. The CDR3 coding sequence is TGTGCCTGGAGCGAACAGGGGATCTATGGCTACACCTTC. It encodes CAWSEQGIYGYTF.